One and the same sample provided the 27 T cell receptor beta chains below, sequenced in a study of monozygotic twins with cystic fibrosis. Method: immunoSEQ multiplex PCR; TCRdb's copy keeps in-frame clones and lacks some. The profile shows over 25,000 clones, roughly 90% of them singletons. The sample consisted of blood. The receptors shown here come from a girl aged 2 to 9 with cystic fibrosis.

The rearrangement links TRBV28 to TRBJ2-3; maybe TRBD2 (6 bases). Germline loops: CDR1 MDHEN, CDR2 SYDVKM. V was cut by 2 bases and J by 6 bases, with 9 bases left in between. The CDR3 consists of 13 residues. The CDR3 is CASSLRRGDTQYF. DNA for the CDR3: TGTGCCAGCAGTTTACGTCGGGGGGATACGCAGTATTTT.

The J gene is TRBJ2-7, the V gene TRBV11-2; D is perhaps TRBD2 (6 bases). The V end was cut by 5 bases, the J end by 5 bases, with 16 bases between. Per the germline V gene, CDR1 is SGHAT and CDR2 is FQNNGV. This CDR3 is built from 14 residues. Written as DNA, the CDR3 is TGTGCCAGCAGCGAGATACTAGCACCCCACGAGCAGTACTTC. Residues: CASSEILAPHEQYF.

Only one count was recorded for this clone. The V and J genes are TRBV29-1 and TRBJ2-2; possibly TRBD1 for D (5 bases). CDR1 is SQVTM, CDR2 ANQGSEA, per germline. Trimming pared 8 bases from V and 0 bases from J, leaving 10 bases between. The CDR3 totals 13 residues. The DNA for the CDR3 is TGCAGCATGGCGACAGCGAACACCGGGGAGCTGTTTTTT. Amino acid sequence: CSMATANTGELFF.

The chain is built from TRBV12-5 and TRBJ2-7; no clear D. The CDR3 spans 18 residues. Per the germline V gene, CDR1 is LGHNT and CDR2 is FRNRAP. V dropped 4 bases and J dropped 0 bases, with 22 bases sitting between them. DNA of the CDR3: TGTGCTAGTGGTTCCCCATTCCACACCTTACTTAGCTCCTACGAGCAGTACTTC. Residues: CASGSPFHTLLSSYEQYF.

The rearrangement links TRBV6-1 to TRBJ2-4; unclear D gene. The germline gives CDR1 MNHNS, CDR2 SASEGT. The CDR3 runs to 12 residues. V was trimmed by 1 base and J by 16 bases, leaving 14 bases between them. CDR3 DNA: TGTGCCAGCAGTGAAGTGGGCAGGTCCCCATACTTC. Residues: CASSEVGRSPYF.

The chain links TRBV2 to TRBJ2-3; 7 positions agree with TRBD1. V was pared by 5 bases and J by 4 bases, with 12 bases of the junction left unmatched. CDR3 length: 16 residues. Germline loops: CDR1 SNHLY, CDR2 FYNNEI. CDR3 in amino acids: CASSPQYTGVADTQYF. The CDR3 nucleotides are TGTGCCAGCAGTCCCCAATATACAGGGGTGGCAGATACGCAGTATTTT.

V is TRBV5-5 and J is TRBJ2-7; a weak D match, TRBD1 (6 bases). The V and J ends lost 1 base and 6 bases respectively, with 14 bases between them. From germline, CDR1 is SGHKS and CDR2 YYEKEE (reference sequence). CDR3 length equals 14 residues. This CDR3 is CASSLSNRVGEQYF. The DNA for the CDR3 is TGTGCCAGCAGCTTGTCGAACAGGGTAGGCGAGCAGTACTTC.

J is TRBJ1-2 and V is TRBV6-5; maybe TRBD1 (5 bases). V was cut by 5 bases and J by 10 bases, with 23 bases left in between. This CDR3 has 15 amino acids. Germline V gene sequence: CDR1 MNHEY, CDR2 SVGAGI. CDR3 amino acids: CASSATSGPRGYYTF. The CDR3 DNA reads TGTGCCAGCAGTGCGACATCGGGACCGAGGGGTTACTACACCTTC.

This clone came up once. The rearrangement joins TRBV30 to TRBJ1-2; D remains ambiguous. The CDR3 contains 12 residues. The V gene lost 1 base and the J gene lost 8 bases, with 11 bases spanning the gap. Germline loops: CDR1 GTSNPN, CDR2 SVGIG (reference sequence). CDR3 residues: CAWSGRHGGYTF. For the CDR3, the DNA is TGTGCCTGGAGTGGACGTCACGGGGGCTACACCTTC.

The chain couples TRBV6-1 to TRBJ2-3; no reliable D call. The CDR3 totals 15 residues. CDR1 MNHNS and CDR2 SASEGT come from the germline V gene. V shed 0 bases and J shed 6 bases, with 13 bases lying between them. CDR3 DNA sequence: TGTGCCAGCAGTGAAGCTCAGTGGGCTTTGGATACGCAGTATTTT. Protein sequence: CASSEAQWALDTQYF.

The V call is TRBV18, the J call TRBJ1-2; 7 bases map to TRBD1. J gave up 9 bases and V 3 bases, and 13 bases lay outside the gene matches. The germline V gene encodes CDR1 KGHSH and CDR2 LQKENI. The CDR3 length is 15 residues. This CDR3 is CASSPRDSGLESYTF. CDR3 coding DNA: TGTGCCAGCTCACCTCGGGACAGCGGATTAGAGAGCTACACCTTC. The full variable domain, completed using reference TRBV18 and TRBJ1-2, is NAGVMQNPRHLVRRRGQEARLRCSPMKGHSHVYWYRQLPEEGLKFMVYLQKENIIDESGMPKERFSAEFPKEGPSILRIQQVVRGDSAAYFCASSPRDSGLESYTFGSGTRLTVV.

The V call is TRBV6-5, the J call TRBJ1-3, with 7 bases aligning to TRBD1. The CDR3 is made up of 14 amino acids. V trimming: 5 bases; J trimming: 2 bases; junction bases outside the gene matches: 3. Germline CDR1 is MNHEY and CDR2 is SVGAGI. In DNA, the CDR3 is TGTGCCAGCAGTCCCACAGGGGCTGGAAACACCATATATTTT. Its translation: CASSPTGAGNTIYF.

V usage is TRBV25-1 and J usage is TRBJ1-1; D perhaps matches TRBD1 (6 bases). V dropped 4 bases and J dropped 7 bases, with 19 bases sitting between them. The CDR3 extends over 15 amino acids. The V gene's germline CDR1 is MGHDK and CDR2 SYGVNS. The CDR3 coding sequence is TGTGCCAGCAGTGTCGGCCAGGGGTTAGGTGGTGAAGCTTTCTTT. It codes for CASSVGQGLGGEAFF.

The chain carries TRBV4-2 and TRBJ2-2; a possible D gene is TRBD1 (5 bases). Trimming stripped 1 base from V and 0 bases from J, with 9 bases between. The CDR3 is made up of 16 amino acids. Germline-derived CDR1 and CDR2 are LGHNA and YNFKEQ. This CDR3 is CASSQAAGTNTGELFF. The DNA of the CDR3 is TGTGCCAGCAGCCAAGCGGCAGGGACGAACACCGGGGAGCTGTTTTTT.

The gene calls are TRBV2 and TRBJ2-1, with 7 bases fitting TRBD2. Unmatched junction bases numbered 8, after V lost 3 bases and J lost 3 bases. Germline lookup yields CDR1 SNHLY and CDR2 FYNNEI. The CDR3 extends over 16 amino acids. In nucleotides, the CDR3 is TGTGCCAGCAGTGATTGGGGGGGGTCCGTCTACAATGAGCAGTTCTTC. As protein: CASSDWGGSVYNEQFF.

The chain joins TRBV7-6 to TRBJ2-2; D not certain. Between the trimmed V and J ends, which lost 1 base and 6 bases, there was a span of 9 bases. This CDR3 comprises 14 residues. The V gene's germline CDR1 is SGHVS and CDR2 FNYEAQ. For the CDR3, the DNA is TGTGCCAGCAGCTTAGGCCAGTTACCCGGGGAGCTGTTTTTT. Encoded protein: CASSLGQLPGELFF.

V usage is TRBV19 and J usage is TRBJ1-1; maybe TRBD1 (5 bases). Trimming shortened V by 5 bases and J by 4 bases, and 11 bases separated the two germline ends. Germline V gene data show CDR1 as LNHDA and CDR2 as SQIVND (reference sequence). CDR3 length equals 13 residues. The chain's CDR3 is CASSLTGLTEAFF. In DNA, the CDR3 is TGTGCCAGTAGTCTTACAGGCCTCACTGAAGCTTTCTTT. Combining the CDR3 with reference TRBV19 and TRBJ1-1 gives the whole variable domain DGGITQSPKYLFRKEGQNVTLSCEQNLNHDAMYWYRQDPGQGLRLIYYSQIVNDFQKGDIAEGYSVSREKKESFPLTVTSAQKNPTAFYLCASSLTGLTEAFFGQGTRLTVV.

The gene calls are TRBV27 and TRBJ2-1, with 9 bases that match TRBD1. Germline V gives CDR1 MNHEY, CDR2 SMNVEV (reference sequence). With V trimmed by 5 bases and J by 9 bases, 5 bases remained unmatched. The CDR3 covers 13 residues. The CDR3 sequence: CASSPGTGSEQFF. CDR3 nucleotide sequence: TGTGCCAGCAGTCCCGGGACAGGGAGTGAGCAGTTCTTC.

The chain couples TRBV18 to TRBJ2-2; possibly TRBD2 for D (7 bases). The V gene's germline CDR1 is KGHSH and CDR2 LQKENI. V was cut by 3 bases and J by 2 bases, with 16 bases left in between. This CDR3 spans 17 amino acids. In nucleotides, the CDR3 is TGTGCCAGCTCACCGACTGGGGGGGCACAAAACACCGGGGAGCTGTTTTTT. It codes for CASSPTGGAQNTGELFF.

V is TRBV10-3 and J is TRBJ2-5, with 11 bases that match TRBD2. Per the germline V gene, CDR1 is ENHRY and CDR2 is SYGVKD. The junction had 8 bases not matched to a gene; V was cut back by 6 bases and J by 5 bases. The CDR3 length is 15 residues. This CDR3 is CAISQTSGEGETQYF. The CDR3 DNA reads as TGTGCCATCAGCCAGACTAGCGGGGAGGGGGAGACCCAGTACTTC.

The chain joins TRBV11-2 to TRBJ1-2, with unresolved D. V was shortened by 0 bases and J by 9 bases, with 17 bases between the two germline ends. The V gene's germline CDR1 is SGHAT and CDR2 FQNNGV. This CDR3 is 15 amino acids long. CDR3 protein: CASSLEVVQADSYTF. DNA for the CDR3: TGTGCCAGCAGCTTAGAGGTTGTCCAGGCCGACAGCTACACCTTC. The whole variable domain, remainder taken from reference TRBV11-2 and TRBJ1-2, is EAGVAQSPRYKIIEKRQSVAFWCNPISGHATLYWYQQILGQGPKLLIQFQNNGVVDDSQLPKDRFSAERLKGVDSTLKIQPAKLEDSAVYLCASSLEVVQADSYTFGSGTRLTVV.

The rearrangement links TRBV11-1 to TRBJ2-3; perhaps TRBD2 as D (5 bases). Trimming pared 0 bases from V and 6 bases from J, leaving 13 bases between. The germline V gene has CDR1 SGHAT and CDR2 FQDESV (reference sequence). The CDR3 loop spans 15 amino acids. The DNA for the CDR3 is TGTGCCAGCAGCTTAGCGAAGAGCGGCGGTGATACGCAGTATTTT. Translated: CASSLAKSGGDTQYF.

The chain carries TRBV7-9 and TRBJ2-3; D not resolved. V was cut by 5 bases and J by 3 bases, with 3 bases left in between. The germline gives CDR1 SEHNR, CDR2 FQNEAQ (reference sequence). This CDR3 region has 11 residues. The CDR3 loop is CASSPTDTQYF. CDR3 in DNA: TGTGCCAGCAGCCCAACAGATACGCAGTATTTT.

This clone was found once. This chain uses TRBV19 with TRBJ2-2, with D unresolved. The V end lost 3 bases, the J end lost 4 bases, and 6 bases lay between the germline ends. The CDR3 consists of 13 residues. CDR1 is LNHDA, CDR2 SQIVND, per germline (reference sequence). This CDR3 reads CASSMLSTGELFF. CDR3 in DNA: TGTGCCAGTAGTATGTTGTCCACCGGGGAGCTGTTTTTT. Using reference TRBV19 and TRBJ2-2 for the parts outside the CDR3, the full variable domain is DGGITQSPKYLFRKEGQNVTLSCEQNLNHDAMYWYRQDPGQGLRLIYYSQIVNDFQKGDIAEGYSVSREKKESFPLTVTSAQKNPTAFYLCASSMLSTGELFFGEGSRLTVL.

The genes are TRBV27 and TRBJ1-1; 7 nucleotides line up with TRBD1. CDR1 and CDR2 (germline): MNHEY, SMNVEV (reference sequence). This CDR3 region has 13 residues. J gave up 7 bases and V 4 bases, and 6 bases lay outside the gene matches. The CDR3 region is CASSSIQGFEAFF. CDR3 sequence (DNA): TGTGCCAGCAGTTCTATACAGGGGTTTGAAGCTTTCTTT.

The chain uses TRBV5-1 and TRBJ2-1; D not certain. CDR1 and CDR2 from the germline V gene are SGHRS and YFSETQ. This CDR3 comprises 11 residues. The V end was cut by 2 bases, the J end by 6 bases, with 3 bases between. The CDR3 here is CASSFSNEQFF. The CDR3 coding sequence is TGCGCCAGCAGCTTTAGCAATGAGCAGTTCTTC. Drawing the rest from reference TRBV5-1 and TRBJ2-1, the complete variable domain is KAGVTQTPRYLIKTRGQQVTLSCSPISGHRSVSWYQQTPGQGLQFLFEYFSETQRNKGNFPGRFSGRQFSNSRSEMNVSTLELGDSALYLCASSFSNEQFFGPGTRLTVL.

The CDR3 reads CASSDSVIHSEAFF. In DNA, the CDR3 is TGTGCCAGCAGTGATAGCGTAATACACTCTGAAGCTTTCTTT. The chain is built from TRBV6-1 and TRBJ1-1, with D hard to call. The CDR3 covers 14 residues. V lost 3 bases to trimming and J lost 6 bases, with 14 bases between them. CDR1 and CDR2 from the germline V gene are MNHNS and SASEGT.